The next 11 T cell receptor beta chains were all read from a single sample in a study of blood T cell repertoires in COVID-19. Sequencing was performed with immunoSEQ multiplex PCR; in TCRdb, only in-frame clones are kept and a portion is missing. The sample lists about 270,000 clones, more than 80% occurring once. Sequencing used PBMCs or T cells enriched from blood (not recorded which). The receptors derive from a woman in her thirties with acute COVID-19.

The J gene is TRBJ2-7, the V gene TRBV5-6; 8 nucleotides match TRBD2. With V trimmed by 4 bases and J by 5 bases, 14 bases remained unmatched. The germline gives CDR1 SGHDT, CDR2 YYEEEE. This CDR3 contains 16 residues. CDR3 in amino acids: CASSDTGTSIVHEQYF. CDR3 bases: TGTGCCAGCAGCGATACCGGGACTAGTATCGTCCACGAGCAGTACTTC. The full variable domain, with the rest looked up from reference TRBV5-6 and TRBJ2-7, is DAGVTQSPTHLIKTRGQQVTLRCSPKSGHDTVSWYQQALGQGPQFIFQYYEEEERQRGNFPDRFSGHQFPNYSSELNVNALLLGDSALYLCASSDTGTSIVHEQYFGPGTRLTVT.

CDR3 amino acids: CASSLSLTGGTEAFF. CDR3 sequence (DNA): TGCGCCAGCAGTTTATCCCTGACAGGGGGAACTGAAGCTTTCTTT. This chain uses TRBV5-1 with TRBJ1-1; 9 nucleotides match TRBD1. This CDR3 is built from 15 residues. The junction had 10 bases not matched to a gene; V was cut back by 5 bases and J by 5 bases. Germline-derived CDR1 and CDR2 are SGHRS and YFSETQ.

The rearrangement uses TRBV15 and TRBJ2-7; 10 bases line up with TRBD2. Trimming removed 4 bases from V and 3 bases from J; junction bases left unmatched: 6. The CDR3 runs 15 residues. Germline-derived CDR1 and CDR2 are LNHNV and YYDKDF (reference sequence). The CDR3 region has the DNA TGTGCCACCAGCAAACGGACTAGCGGATTCTACGAGCAGTACTTC. Translation gives CATSKRTSGFYEQYF.

The chain has TRBV7-2 and TRBJ2-3, with TRBD2 matching over 7 bases. Germline V gene data show CDR1 as SGHTA and CDR2 as FQGNSA. The CDR3 has 19 residues. V was pared by 1 base and J by 2 bases, with 15 bases of the junction left unmatched. The CDR3 sequence is CASSLVSGREPTHTDTQYF. In DNA, the CDR3 is TGTGCCAGCAGCTTAGTAAGCGGGCGGGAGCCAACCCACACAGATACGCAGTATTTT.

In the case of this clone: This CDR3 is also generated by other DNA sequences in the sample. The V and J genes are TRBV9 and TRBJ2-1, with D tentatively TRBD2 (6 bases). Trimming took off 3 bases at V and 0 bases at J, with 10 bases between the two ends. Germline V gene sequence: CDR1 SGDLS, CDR2 YYNGEE. The CDR3 is made up of 15 amino acids. CDR3 nucleotide sequence: TGTGCCAGCAGCGGTCTAGCGAGCTCCTACAATGAGCAGTTCTTC. Encoded protein: CASSGLASSYNEQFF.

The chain combines TRBV19 with TRBJ1-2; D uncertain. The CDR3 length is 13 residues. Per germline, CDR1 LNHDA and CDR2 SQIVND (reference sequence). V lost 8 bases and J lost 1, with 11 bases in between. The CDR3 sequence: CASAEEGNYGYTF. In DNA, the CDR3 is TGTGCCAGTGCAGAGGAGGGTAACTATGGCTACACCTTC.

This clone has more than one count but fewer than ten. This rearrangement joins TRBV6-5 to TRBJ2-2, with TRBD2 identical over 8 bases. In germline, CDR1 is MNHEY, CDR2 SVGAGI. Trimming cost V 5 bases and J 5 bases; bases outside gene matches: 4. This CDR3 comprises 14 residues. The CDR3 nucleotides read TGTGCCAGCAGTCTAAGCGGGAGTACCGGGGAGCTGTTTTTT. Protein: CASSLSGSTGELFF.

As regards this clone: Other DNA variants within this sample encode the same CDR3. This chain joins TRBV27 and TRBJ1-4; D is undetermined. The germline V gene has CDR1 MNHEY and CDR2 SMNVEV (reference sequence). V gave up 4 bases and J gave up 0 bases, with 6 bases separating them. The CDR3 covers 14 residues. This chain's CDR3 is CASSSLATNEKLFF. The CDR3 nucleotides are TGTGCCAGCAGTTCCCTAGCAACTAATGAAAAACTGTTTTTT.

The chain combines TRBV7-9 with TRBJ2-1, with a possible D match to TRBD2 (6 bases). V lost 1 base, J lost 7 bases, and 11 bases lay in between. This CDR3 comprises 14 residues. In germline, CDR1 is SEHNR, CDR2 FQNEAQ (reference sequence). The CDR3 region has the DNA TGTGCCAGCAGCTTAGTATCTGGGGGGAATGAGCAGTTCTTC. It yields the protein CASSLVSGGNEQFF.

This rearrangement joins TRBV11-2 to TRBJ2-2; TRBD2 aligns across 9 bases. The CDR3 extends over 18 amino acids. Germline V gene lookup returns CDR1 SGHAT and CDR2 FQNNGV. With 4 bases clipped from V and 0 bases from J, the junction kept 9 bases outside the gene matches. The CDR3 protein is CASSSRLIAGANTGELFF. The CDR3 DNA reads TGTGCCAGCAGCTCAAGACTAATAGCGGGAGCGAACACCGGGGAGCTGTTTTTT.

The chain combines TRBV2 with TRBJ2-5; perhaps TRBD2 as D (5 bases). This CDR3 comprises 15 residues. Trimming took off 7 bases at V and 2 bases at J, with 17 bases between the two ends. The germline CDR1 and CDR2 sequences are SNHLY and FYNNEI. The CDR3 spells CASMLGEDLQETQYF. The DNA for the CDR3 is TGTGCCAGCATGCTCGGGGAAGACTTACAAGAGACCCAGTACTTC.